The clone carrying this T cell receptor beta chain occurred many times. What it binds is unknown. The sample is drawn from a study of T cells in Graves' hyperthyroidism and ophthalmopathy. Turning to the study itself: Peripheral blood was collected at initial diagnosis, before any treatment. Study-wide points: Most expanded thyroid clonotypes above 0.001 recurred in blood. A model using 13 V-J features told ophthalmopathy apart from stable hyperthyroidism.

This CDR3 region has 15 residues. Trimming stripped 8 bases from V and 0 bases from J, with 16 bases between. Germline V gene lookup returns CDR1 SNHLY and CDR2 FYNNEI. Regions amplified from RNA transcripts were the TCR beta CDR3 regions. During a first-round RT-PCR of the TCR CDR3, the HTBI primer set was used. In TCRdb, the multiplex PCR reads were re-called with MiXCR into one record per CDR3 protein. The table shows fewer than 600,000 distinct CDR3 sequences, with 14% occurring only once. Fresh peripheral blood, roughly 10 ml of it, supplied the PBMCs. This sequence originates from a woman aged 18 to 35 with Graves' hyperthyroidism. The specimen was blood. The genes are TRBV2 and TRBJ1-2, with D hard to call. Here the CDR3 DNA reads TGTGCCAGCGTGACTCGGGCACCTGCTAACTATGGCTACACCTTC. Protein sequence: CASVTRAPANYGYTF.